This T cell receptor (beta chain) was documented in a study of T-cell reconstitution after alpha-beta-depleted transplantation in children. Using unique molecular identifiers, the investigators prepared the TCRbeta library. TCRdb passed the PCR reads through MiXCR, listing each CDR3 protein once. This sample yields 400,000 to 500,000 distinct CDR3 sequences, of which approximately 10% are seen a single time; roughly 6% belongs to the top ten. Germline CDR1 is SGHTA and CDR2 is FQGNSA. Trimming shortened V by 6 bases and J by 8 bases, and 14 bases separated the two germline ends. The CDR3 totals 13 residues.

The material was PBMCs from the stem cell graft donor, obtained from the stem cell graft. The clonotype originates from a human donor who donated a stem cell graft to a child with acute myeloid leukemia. V gene TRBV7-2 combines with J gene TRBJ2-1, with D unclear. The CDR3 reads CASSFMSADEQFF. DNA of the CDR3: TGTGCCAGCAGTTTCATGTCCGCGGATGAGCAGTTCTTC.